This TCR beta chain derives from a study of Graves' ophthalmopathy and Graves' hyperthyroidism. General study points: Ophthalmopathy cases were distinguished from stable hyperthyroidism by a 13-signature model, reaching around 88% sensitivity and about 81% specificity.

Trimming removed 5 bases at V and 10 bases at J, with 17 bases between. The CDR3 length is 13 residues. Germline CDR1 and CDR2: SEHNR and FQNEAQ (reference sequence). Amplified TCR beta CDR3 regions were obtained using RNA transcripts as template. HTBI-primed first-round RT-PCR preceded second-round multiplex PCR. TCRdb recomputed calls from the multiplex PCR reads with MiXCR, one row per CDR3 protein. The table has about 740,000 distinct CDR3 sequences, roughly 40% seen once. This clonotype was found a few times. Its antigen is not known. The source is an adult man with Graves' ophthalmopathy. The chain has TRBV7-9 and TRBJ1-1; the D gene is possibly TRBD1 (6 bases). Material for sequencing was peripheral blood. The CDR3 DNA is TGTGCCAGCAGCCTGCGGTACAGGGAAAGAGCTTTCTTT. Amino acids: CASSLRYRERAFF.